These T cell receptor beta chains were read from a single sample in a study of shared clonotypes between healthy human individuals. Here immunoSEQ multiplex PCR was the method, and the copy in TCRdb shows in-frame clones only, minus some. The sample contains just over 2,000,000 clones, 85% to 95% of which appear only once. Sequenced: naive CD4+ T cells sorted from blood. The receptors originated from a man in his late teens or twenties in good health. CDR3s leave out the opening cysteine and the closing phenylalanine or tryptophan. Each record gives: CDR3 protein, clone size, V gene, J gene. Some rows mark clone size as missing; the rest say once, few, many or name a class of expanded clone.

ASSFRLPTGEQF,-,TRBV5-6,TRBJ2-1
ASSIDGPGQGLYEQY,-,TRBV19,TRBJ2-7
ASSRGPELGEQY,-,TRBV7-9,TRBJ2-7
ALVSTGNSPLH,-,TRBV30,TRBJ1-6
ASRAEGRVGNQPQH,-,TRBV2,TRBJ1-5
ASSSRDRKETQY,-,TRBV5-6,TRBJ2-5
ASRSSESLGYGYT,-,TRBV6-1,TRBJ1-2
AISEGQVTYEQY,-,TRBV10-3,TRBJ2-7
ASSYGQGRF,-,TRBV5-6,TRBJ1-1
ASSQDASAYEQY,-,TRBV4-3,TRBJ2-7
ASSSRAGWDEQY,-,TRBV6-5,TRBJ2-7
ASSVMGTYNEQF,-,TRBV9,TRBJ2-1
ASSYTGGSTDTQY,-,TRBV7-9,TRBJ2-3
ASSLVGSEAF,-,TRBV5-1,TRBJ1-1
ASSPGVGAAYEQY,-,TRBV5-1,TRBJ2-7
ASSWGQGYYGYT,-,TRBV5-1,TRBJ1-2
ASSASGSSSYNEQF,-,TRBV9,TRBJ2-1
ASSLRDVNTGELF,-,TRBV5-1,TRBJ2-2
ASSYGSTASYEQY,-,TRBV6-5,TRBJ2-7
ASSLWSSGTEQF,-,TRBV7-3,TRBJ2-1
ASSSTGAPDYGYT,-,TRBV5-1,TRBJ1-2
AISESTIEETQY,-,TRBV10-3,TRBJ2-5
AISEDSWPSTDTQY,once,TRBV10-3,TRBJ2-3
AFAPGRVYEQY,-,TRBV30,TRBJ2-7
ASSLRSWLAYSQETQY,-,TRBV5-8,TRBJ2-5
ASSPSTGAYEQY,-,TRBV18,TRBJ2-7
AISRGIQETQY,few,TRBV10-3,TRBJ2-5
ASSEDGTTTDTQY,-,TRBV10-1,TRBJ2-3
ASKDSSRVYTGELF,-,TRBV19,TRBJ2-2
ASGRVNTGELF,once,TRBV7-2,TRBJ2-2
ASSLRQERTEAF,-,TRBV19,TRBJ1-1
ASSLGVSLD,once,TRBV7-6,TRBJ2-7
AISESGDTNQPQH,-,TRBV10-3,TRBJ1-5
ASSSQPGGGYEQY,-,TRBV6-1,TRBJ2-7
ASSERAVQETQY,once,TRBV6-1,TRBJ2-5
ASSLKGVNTEAF,few,TRBV7-3,TRBJ1-1
ASSVFYPGNEQF,-,TRBV6-1,TRBJ2-1
ASSPVQNTGELF,-,TRBV7-6,TRBJ2-2
ASSLVGSGELF,few,TRBV5-1,TRBJ2-2
ASSERTGSTEAF,-,TRBV6-5,TRBJ1-1
ASSLGAFEGQTQY,-,TRBV7-2,TRBJ2-5
ASSSTGGPTFSTDTQY,once,TRBV28,TRBJ2-3
ASSSGTGGSGNTIY,-,TRBV18,TRBJ1-3
ASSLGTNSYEQY,-,TRBV28,TRBJ2-7
ASSTYTNTEAF,-,TRBV7-2,TRBJ1-1
ASSLVGGNEQF,-,TRBV11-2,TRBJ2-1
ASSSPQTNSWAYEQY,-,TRBV7-9,TRBJ2-7
ASSQGRNQRGETQY,-,TRBV4-1,TRBJ2-5
ASSPSPGGTDTQY,-,TRBV11-2,TRBJ2-3
ASWGRNSPLH,-,TRBV2,TRBJ1-6
ASSLGGGETQY,-,TRBV5-4,TRBJ2-5
ASSVGTADTQY,-,TRBV5-4,TRBJ2-3
ASRIEAPSYEQY,-,TRBV6-6,TRBJ2-7
ASSPNTGGSGQPQH,-,TRBV18,TRBJ1-5
ASSLTGQGEHGYT,-,TRBV5-4,TRBJ1-2